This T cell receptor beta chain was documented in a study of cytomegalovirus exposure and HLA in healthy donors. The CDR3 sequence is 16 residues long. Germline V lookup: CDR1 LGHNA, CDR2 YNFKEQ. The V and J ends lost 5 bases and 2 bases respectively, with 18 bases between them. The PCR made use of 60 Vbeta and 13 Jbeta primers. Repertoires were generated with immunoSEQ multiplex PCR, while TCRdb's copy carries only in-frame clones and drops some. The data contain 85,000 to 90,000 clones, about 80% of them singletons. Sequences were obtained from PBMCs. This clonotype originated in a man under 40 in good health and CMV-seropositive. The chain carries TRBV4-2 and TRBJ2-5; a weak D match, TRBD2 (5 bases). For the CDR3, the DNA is TGTGCCAGCAGCTCTAATGCAGACTCGGGACAAGAGACCCAGTACTTC. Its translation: CASSSNADSGQETQYF.